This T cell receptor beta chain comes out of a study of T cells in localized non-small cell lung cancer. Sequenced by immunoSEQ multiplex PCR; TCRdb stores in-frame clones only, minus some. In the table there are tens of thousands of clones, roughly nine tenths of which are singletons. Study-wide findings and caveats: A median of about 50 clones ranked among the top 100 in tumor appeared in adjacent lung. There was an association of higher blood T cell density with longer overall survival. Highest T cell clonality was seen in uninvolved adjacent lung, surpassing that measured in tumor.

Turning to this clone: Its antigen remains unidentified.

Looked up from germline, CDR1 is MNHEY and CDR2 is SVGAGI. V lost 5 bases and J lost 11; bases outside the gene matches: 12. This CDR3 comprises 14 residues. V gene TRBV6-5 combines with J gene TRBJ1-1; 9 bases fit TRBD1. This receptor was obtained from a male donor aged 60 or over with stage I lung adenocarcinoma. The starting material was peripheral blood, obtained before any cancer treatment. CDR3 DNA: TGTGCCAGCAGTGACCGGGACAGGGAGGTCATGGCTTTCTTT. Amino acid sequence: CASSDRDREVMAFF.